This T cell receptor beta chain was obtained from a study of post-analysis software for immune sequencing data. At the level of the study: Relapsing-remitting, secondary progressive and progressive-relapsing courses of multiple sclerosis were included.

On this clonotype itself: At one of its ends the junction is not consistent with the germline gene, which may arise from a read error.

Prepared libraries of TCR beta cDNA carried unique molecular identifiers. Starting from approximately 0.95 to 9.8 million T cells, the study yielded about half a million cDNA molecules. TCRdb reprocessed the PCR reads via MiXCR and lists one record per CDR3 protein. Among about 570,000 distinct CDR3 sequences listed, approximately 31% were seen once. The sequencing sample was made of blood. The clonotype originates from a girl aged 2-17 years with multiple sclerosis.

The CDR3 nucleotides read TGTGCCAGCAATTACCTGACAGGGAGGGGGACCCAGTACTTC. This translates into CASNYLTGRGTQYF. The gene calls are TRBV6-5 and TRBJ2-7; the D call may be TRBD1 or TRBD2 (7 bases each). Judging by the DNA end, TRBJ2-5 fits better; the J call may be wrong. CDR3 size: 14 residues. In germline, CDR1 is MNHEY, CDR2 SVGAGI.